Listed here are 18 T cell receptor beta chains from one sample, sequenced in a study of blood T cells in healthy people across ages. A second about 6 to 12 cycle PCR used barcoded and J-beta primers. TCRdb reprocessed the 5' RACE reads with MiXCR, giving one entry per CDR3 protein. The table includes around 1.7 million distinct CDR3 sequences, under 30% detected once. The specimen was blood. These receptors were collected from a woman aged 30 to 39 in good health.

The genes are TRBV15 and TRBJ2-7; D is unclear. Germline V gene data show CDR1 as LNHNV and CDR2 as YYDKDF (reference sequence). The CDR3 has 12 amino acids. With 7 bases removed from V and 3 bases from J, the gap between germline ends came to 10 bases. In nucleotides, the CDR3 is TGTGCCACCACCCCGAAGGACTACGAGCAGTACTTC. This gives the protein CATTPKDYEQYF. Combining the CDR3 with reference TRBV15 and TRBJ2-7 gives the whole variable domain DAMVIQNPRYQVTQFGKPVTLSCSQTLNHNVMYWYQQKSSQAPKLLFHYYDKDFNNEADTPDNFQSRRPNTSFCFLDIRSPGLGDTAMYLCATTPKDYEQYFGPGTRLTVT.

This clonotype occurred a few times. The chain links TRBV7-6 to TRBJ2-5; no clear D gene. Per the germline V gene, CDR1 is SGHVS and CDR2 is FNYEAQ. The V end was cut by 5 bases, the J end by 2 bases, with 18 bases between. The length of the CDR3 is 16 residues. The CDR3 protein is CASSPSFGSTQETQYF. Here the CDR3 DNA reads TGTGCCAGCAGCCCCAGCTTTGGCAGCACGCAAGAGACCCAGTACTTC.

The J gene is TRBJ2-5, the V gene TRBV29-1, with 11 nucleotides matching TRBD1. Germline loops: CDR1 SQVTM, CDR2 ANQGSEA. The V gene end was trimmed by 7 bases and the J gene end by 7 bases; junction bases not matched to a gene: 5. This CDR3 region has 12 residues. CDR3 nucleotide sequence: TGCAGCGGTGGAGGACAGGGGGCGACCCAGTACTTC. It specifies CSGGGQGATQYF. Supplemented by reference TRBV29-1 and TRBJ2-5, the full variable domain reads SAVISQKPSRDICQRGTSLTIQCQVDSQVTMMFWYRQQPGQSLTLIATANQGSEATYESGFVIDKFPISRPNLTFSTLTVSNMSPEDSSIYLCSGGGQGATQYFGPGTRLLVL.

This clonotype turned up a few times. The germline gene is not matched at one end of the junction; a read error may be the cause. The chain couples TRBV20-1 to TRBJ2-1, with TRBD2 as a possible D gene (5 bases). Germline assignment: CDR1 DFQATT and CDR2 SNEGSKA (reference sequence). The CDR3 covers 15 residues. CDR3 loop: CSAQPTDFKYNVQFF. CDR3 coding DNA: TGTAGTGCTCAACCTACGGACTTCAAATACAATGTGCAGTTCTTC.

A few counts support this clonotype. The chain couples TRBV5-1 to TRBJ2-7; 7 nucleotides match TRBD2. Germline V CDR1 and CDR2: SGHRS, YFSETQ. CDR3 length: 14 residues. V was clipped by 9 bases and J by 6 bases; unmatched bases: 15. CDR3 loop: CANSGSTGGSEQYF. The CDR3 nucleotides read TGCGCCAACAGTGGATCAACGGGGGGAAGCGAGCAGTACTTC.

The rearrangement links TRBV7-2 to TRBJ2-1; maybe TRBD1 (5 bases). Germline values: CDR1 SGHTA, CDR2 FQGNSA. The V and J ends lost 8 bases and 7 bases respectively, with 15 bases between them. This CDR3 has 13 amino acids. CDR3 coding DNA: TGTGCCAGCCGGACATGCGTACGGAATGAGCAGTTCTTC. Its translation is CASRTCVRNEQFF. Combining the CDR3 with reference TRBV7-2 and TRBJ2-1 gives the whole variable domain GAGVSQSPSNKVTEKGKDVELRCDPISGHTALYWYRQSLGQGLEFLIYFQGNSAPDKSGLPSDRFSAERTGGSVSTLTIQRTQQEDSAVYLCASRTCVRNEQFFGPGTRLTVL.

The gene calls are TRBV9 and TRBJ2-1; 10 bases line up with TRBD2. The CDR3 runs 14 residues. Germline V lookup: CDR1 SGDLS, CDR2 YYNGEE. With 4 bases clipped from V and 9 bases from J, the junction kept 7 bases outside the gene matches. The CDR3 nucleotides read TGTGCCAGCAGCCCCTCTAGCGGGAGAAGTGAGCAGTTCTTC. Amino acids: CASSPSSGRSEQFF.

The chain recombines TRBV30 with TRBJ2-7; D unclear. The V end was cut by 3 bases, the J end by 6 bases, with 12 bases between. This CDR3 has 12 amino acids. Germline V gene data show CDR1 as GTSNPN and CDR2 as SVGIG (reference sequence). CDR3 in DNA: TGTGCCTGGAGGGGATCCAGGCTCGAGCAGTACTTC. Translated: CAWRGSRLEQYF.

This clonotype was picked up one time. V and J are TRBV20-1 and TRBJ2-4; TRBD2 aligns across 11 bases. CDR1 is DFQATT, CDR2 SNEGSKA, per germline (reference sequence). There are 14 residues in the CDR3. Unmatched junction bases numbered 13, after V lost 5 bases and J lost 13 bases. As DNA, the CDR3 is TGCAGTGCTTTAGCGGGGGGGCCTGGGAATGAGCAGTACTTC. Its translation is CSALAGGPGNEQYF.

There are many counts of this clonotype. V and J are TRBV5-1 and TRBJ2-7; 8 bases agree with TRBD1. V shed 4 bases, J shed 2 bases, and the junction held 5 bases outside the gene matches. Germline CDR1 and CDR2: SGHRS and YFSETQ. The CDR3 has 14 amino acids. The CDR3 DNA follows: TGCGCCAGCAGCGACGGACAGGGCACCTACGAGCAGTACTTC. It encodes CASSDGQGTYEQYF. Full variable domain (remainder filled in from reference TRBV5-1 and TRBJ2-7): KAGVTQTPRYLIKTRGQQVTLSCSPISGHRSVSWYQQTPGQGLQFLFEYFSETQRNKGNFPGRFSGRQFSNSRSEMNVSTLELGDSALYLCASSDGQGTYEQYFGPGTRLTVT.

In the case of this clonotype: The CDR3 carries no conserved terminal phenylalanine or tryptophan, so it likely arises from a read error. CDR3 bases: TGTGCCAGCAGTCGCGCCGGGGAGCTGTTTTCT. Translating gives CASSRAGELFS. This chain uses TRBV6-5 with TRBJ2-2; D is unclear. The CDR3 is 11 amino acids. The ends were cut back, 5 bases at V and 6 bases at J, with 4 bases in the middle. The V gene's germline CDR1 is MNHEY and CDR2 SVGAGI.

The chain couples TRBV29-1 to TRBJ1-2, with D perhaps TRBD1 (6 bases). The CDR3 sequence is 15 residues long. The germline V gene encodes CDR1 SQVTM and CDR2 ANQGSEA. The germline V and J ends were trimmed by 1 base and 5 bases, with 17 bases remaining between them. Here the CDR3 reads CSVEGGAGGGYGYTF. CDR3 sequence (DNA): TGCAGCGTTGAAGGTGGAGCGGGGGGCGGTTATGGCTACACCTTC. Full variable domain (outside the CDR3, taken from reference TRBV29-1 and TRBJ1-2): SAVISQKPSRDICQRGTSLTIQCQVDSQVTMMFWYRQQPGQSLTLIATANQGSEATYESGFVIDKFPISRPNLTFSTLTVSNMSPEDSSIYLCSVEGGAGGGYGYTFGSGTRLTVV.

This sequence joins TRBV29-1 and TRBJ1-1; D is ambiguous. This CDR3 has 16 residues. CDR1 is SQVTM, CDR2 ANQGSEA, per germline. V was clipped by 4 bases and J by 3 bases, with 21 bases between them. CDR3 sequence reads: CSVGFARGRYDTEAFF. The CDR3 DNA reads TGCAGCGTTGGATTTGCCCGGGGAAGATACGACACTGAAGCTTTCTTT.

CDR3: CASSQAEGRWETQYF. The CDR3 region has the DNA TGTGCCAGCAGCCAAGCGGAGGGGCGCTGGGAGACCCAGTACTTC. The V call is TRBV3-1, the J call TRBJ2-5; D perhaps matches TRBD2 (6 bases). CDR3 length: 15 residues. Germline CDR1 LGHDT, CDR2 YNNKEL (reference sequence). V shed 1 base and J shed 5 bases, with 14 bases lying between them.

V gene TRBV3-1 combines with J gene TRBJ2-1; the D is unclear. The CDR3 loop spans 15 amino acids. Germline values: CDR1 LGHDT, CDR2 YNNKEL (reference sequence). Trimming took off 4 bases at V and 3 bases at J, with 13 bases between the two ends. The CDR3 here is CASSRNPDGYNEQFF. CDR3 bases: TGTGCCAGCAGCCGCAACCCCGACGGCTACAATGAGCAGTTCTTC.

The table lists this clonotype with a few counts. The genes are TRBV7-9 and TRBJ2-5; D is unclear. V shed 5 bases and J shed 3 bases, with 19 bases lying between them. The germline V gene has CDR1 SEHNR and CDR2 FQNEAQ (reference sequence). The CDR3 totals 16 residues. CDR3: CASSPVMDREKETQYF. The CDR3 region has the DNA TGTGCCAGCAGCCCTGTGATGGACCGCGAGAAAGAGACCCAGTACTTC.

This rearrangement joins TRBV5-1 to TRBJ2-7; D tentatively reads TRBD1 or TRBD2 (5 bases each). Per germline, CDR1 SGHRS and CDR2 YFSETQ. The CDR3 runs to 14 residues. The V end was cut by 3 bases, the J end by 2 bases, with 12 bases between. CDR3 sequence: CASSSYGAPYEQYF. In DNA form, the CDR3 reads TGCGCCAGCAGCTCTTACGGGGCTCCCTACGAGCAGTACTTC.

CDR3 bases: TGTGCCACCAGTGATTTAGGGGGCAGTCAGCCCCAGCATTTT. It codes for CATSDLGGSQPQHF. The V and J genes are TRBV24-1 and TRBJ1-5; the match to TRBD1 covers 7 bases. J was trimmed by 6 bases and V by 1 base; bases with no gene match: 2. The germline gives CDR1 KGHDR, CDR2 SFDVKD. This CDR3 contains 14 residues.